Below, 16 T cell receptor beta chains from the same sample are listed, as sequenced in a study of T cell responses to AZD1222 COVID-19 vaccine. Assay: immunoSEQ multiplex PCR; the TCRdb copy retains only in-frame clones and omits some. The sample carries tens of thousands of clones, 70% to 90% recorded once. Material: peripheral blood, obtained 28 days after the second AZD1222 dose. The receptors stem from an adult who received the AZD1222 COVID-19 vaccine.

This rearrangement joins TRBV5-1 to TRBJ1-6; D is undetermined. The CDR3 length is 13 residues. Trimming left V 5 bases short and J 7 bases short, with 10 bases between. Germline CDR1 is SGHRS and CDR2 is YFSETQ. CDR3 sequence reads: CASREGLNSPLHF. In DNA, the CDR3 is TGCGCCAGCAGGGAGGGTCTCAATTCACCCCTCCACTTT.

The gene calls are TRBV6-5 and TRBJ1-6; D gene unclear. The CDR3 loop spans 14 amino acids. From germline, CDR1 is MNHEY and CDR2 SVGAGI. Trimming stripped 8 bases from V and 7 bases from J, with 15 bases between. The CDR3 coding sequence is TGTGCCAGCCGACTTGAGTCCCTAAATTCACCCCTCCACTTT. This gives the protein CASRLESLNSPLHF.

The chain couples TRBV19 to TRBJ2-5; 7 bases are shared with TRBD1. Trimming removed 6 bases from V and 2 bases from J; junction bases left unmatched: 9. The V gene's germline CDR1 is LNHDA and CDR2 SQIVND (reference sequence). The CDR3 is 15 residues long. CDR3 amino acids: CASSDRTGWQETQYF. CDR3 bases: TGTGCCAGTAGCGATAGGACAGGTTGGCAAGAGACCCAGTACTTC.

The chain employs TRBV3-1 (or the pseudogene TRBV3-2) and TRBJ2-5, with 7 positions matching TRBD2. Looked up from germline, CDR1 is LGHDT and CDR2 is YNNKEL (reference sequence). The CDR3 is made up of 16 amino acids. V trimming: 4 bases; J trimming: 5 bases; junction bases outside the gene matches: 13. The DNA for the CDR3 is TGTGCCAGCAGCCTCTCGCCGGGACTAAGATCCGAGACCCAGTACTTC. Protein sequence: CASSLSPGLRSETQYF.

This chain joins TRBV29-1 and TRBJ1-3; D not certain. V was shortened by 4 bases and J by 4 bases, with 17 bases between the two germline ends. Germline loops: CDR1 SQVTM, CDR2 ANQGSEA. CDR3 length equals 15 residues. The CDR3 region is CSVGLQSAAGNTIYF. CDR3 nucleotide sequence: TGCAGCGTTGGCCTACAGTCCGCCGCCGGAAACACCATATATTTT.

The CDR3 is CASNRAGGNSPLHF. CDR3 nucleotide sequence: TGTGCCAGCAATCGGGCAGGGGGTAATTCACCCCTCCACTTT. V is TRBV6-5 and J is TRBJ1-6; 7 bases line up with TRBD1. Germline V lookup: CDR1 MNHEY, CDR2 SVGAGI. Trimming cost V 7 bases and J 6 bases; bases outside gene matches: 6. The CDR3 is 14 amino acids.

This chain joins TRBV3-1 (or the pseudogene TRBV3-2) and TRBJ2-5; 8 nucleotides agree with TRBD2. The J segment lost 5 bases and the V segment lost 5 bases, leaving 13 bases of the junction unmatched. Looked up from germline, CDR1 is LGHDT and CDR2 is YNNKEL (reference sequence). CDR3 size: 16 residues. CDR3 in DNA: TGTGCCAGCAGCACCTACCCGGGACTAGGAGGGGAGACCCAGTACTTC. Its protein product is CASSTYPGLGGETQYF.

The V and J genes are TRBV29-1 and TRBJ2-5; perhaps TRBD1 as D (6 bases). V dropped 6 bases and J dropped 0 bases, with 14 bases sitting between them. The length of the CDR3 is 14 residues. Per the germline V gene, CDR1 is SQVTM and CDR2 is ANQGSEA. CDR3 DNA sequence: TGCAGCGTGGCAATAACAGGGAACCAAGAGACCCAGTACTTC. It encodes CSVAITGNQETQYF. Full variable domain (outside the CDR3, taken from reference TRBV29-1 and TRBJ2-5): SAVISQKPSRDICQRGTSLTIQCQVDSQVTMMFWYRQQPGQSLTLIATANQGSEATYESGFVIDKFPISRPNLTFSTLTVSNMSPEDSSIYLCSVAITGNQETQYFGPGTRLLVL.

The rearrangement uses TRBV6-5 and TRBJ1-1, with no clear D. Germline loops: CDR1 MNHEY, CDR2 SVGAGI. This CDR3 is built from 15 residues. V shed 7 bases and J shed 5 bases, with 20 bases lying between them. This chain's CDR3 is CASTVKLLERTEAFF. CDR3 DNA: TGTGCCAGCACGGTTAAATTGTTGGAGCGAACTGAAGCTTTCTTT.

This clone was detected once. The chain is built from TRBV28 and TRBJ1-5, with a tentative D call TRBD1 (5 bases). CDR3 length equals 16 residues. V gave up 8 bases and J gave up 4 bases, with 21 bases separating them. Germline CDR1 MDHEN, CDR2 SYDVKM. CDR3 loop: CASFASQGAGNQPQHF. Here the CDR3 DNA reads TGTGCCAGCTTTGCCTCGCAAGGAGCAGGGAATCAGCCCCAGCATTTT. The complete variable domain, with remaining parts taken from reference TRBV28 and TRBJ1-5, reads DVKVTQSSRYLVKRTGEKVFLECVQDMDHENMFWYRQDPGLGLRLIYFSYDVKMKEKGDIPEGYSVSREKKERFSLILESASTNQTSMYLCASFASQGAGNQPQHFGDGTRLSIL.

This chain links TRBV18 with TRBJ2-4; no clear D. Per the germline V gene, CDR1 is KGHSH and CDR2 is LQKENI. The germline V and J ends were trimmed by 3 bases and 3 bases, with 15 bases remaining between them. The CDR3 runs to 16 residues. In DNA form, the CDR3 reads TGTGCCAGCTCACCTCCGAGCAGCCAAAACAAAAACATTCAGTACTTC. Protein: CASSPPSSQNKNIQYF.

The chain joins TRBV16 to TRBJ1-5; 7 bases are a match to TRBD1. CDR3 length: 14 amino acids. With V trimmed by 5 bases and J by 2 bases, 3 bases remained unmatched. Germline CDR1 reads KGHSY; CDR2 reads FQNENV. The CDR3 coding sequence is TGTGCCAGCAGCGAAACAGGGGGCAATCAGCCCCAGCATTTT. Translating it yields CASSETGGNQPQHF.

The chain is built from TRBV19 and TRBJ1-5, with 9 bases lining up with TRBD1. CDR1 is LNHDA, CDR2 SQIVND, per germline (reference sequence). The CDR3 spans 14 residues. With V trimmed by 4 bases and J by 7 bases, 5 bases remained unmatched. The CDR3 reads CASSRDRDKQPQHF. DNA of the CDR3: TGTGCCAGTAGTAGGGACAGGGATAAGCAGCCCCAGCATTTT.

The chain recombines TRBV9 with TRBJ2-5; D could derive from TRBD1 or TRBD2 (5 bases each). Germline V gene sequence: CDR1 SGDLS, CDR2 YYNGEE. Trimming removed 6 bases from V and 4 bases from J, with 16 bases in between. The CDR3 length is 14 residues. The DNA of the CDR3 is TGTGCCAGCACCCCTGGTCGGGGCGCAGAGACCCAGTACTTC. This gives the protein CASTPGRGAETQYF.

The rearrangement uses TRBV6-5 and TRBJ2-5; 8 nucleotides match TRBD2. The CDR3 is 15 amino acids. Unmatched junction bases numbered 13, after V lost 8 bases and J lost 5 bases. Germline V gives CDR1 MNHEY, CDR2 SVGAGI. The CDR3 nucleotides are TGTGCCAGCGGGCGGATAGCGGGGTCGCGGGAGACCCAGTACTTC. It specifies CASGRIAGSRETQYF.

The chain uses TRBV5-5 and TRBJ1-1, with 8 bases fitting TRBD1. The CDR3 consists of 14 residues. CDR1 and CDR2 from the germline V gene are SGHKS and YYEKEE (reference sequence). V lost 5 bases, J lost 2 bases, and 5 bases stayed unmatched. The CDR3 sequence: CASRGGTGNTEAFF. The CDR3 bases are TGTGCCAGCAGGGGCGGGACAGGTAACACTGAAGCTTTCTTT.